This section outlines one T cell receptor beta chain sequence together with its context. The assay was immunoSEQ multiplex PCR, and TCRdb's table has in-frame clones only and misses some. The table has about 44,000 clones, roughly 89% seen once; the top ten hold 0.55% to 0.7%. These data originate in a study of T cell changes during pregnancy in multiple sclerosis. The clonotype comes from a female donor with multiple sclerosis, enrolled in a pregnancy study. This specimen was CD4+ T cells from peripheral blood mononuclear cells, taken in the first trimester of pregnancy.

CDR3 residues: CASTSLAGAADTQYF. CDR3 in DNA: TGTGCCAGCACCTCACTAGCGGGAGCCGCAGATACGCAGTATTTT. The gene calls are TRBV6-5 and TRBJ2-3, with TRBD2 matching over 11 bases. This CDR3 spans 15 amino acids. V lost 7 bases to trimming and J lost 4 bases; unmatched junction nucleotides: 7. Germline V gene lookup returns CDR1 MNHEY and CDR2 SVGAGI.